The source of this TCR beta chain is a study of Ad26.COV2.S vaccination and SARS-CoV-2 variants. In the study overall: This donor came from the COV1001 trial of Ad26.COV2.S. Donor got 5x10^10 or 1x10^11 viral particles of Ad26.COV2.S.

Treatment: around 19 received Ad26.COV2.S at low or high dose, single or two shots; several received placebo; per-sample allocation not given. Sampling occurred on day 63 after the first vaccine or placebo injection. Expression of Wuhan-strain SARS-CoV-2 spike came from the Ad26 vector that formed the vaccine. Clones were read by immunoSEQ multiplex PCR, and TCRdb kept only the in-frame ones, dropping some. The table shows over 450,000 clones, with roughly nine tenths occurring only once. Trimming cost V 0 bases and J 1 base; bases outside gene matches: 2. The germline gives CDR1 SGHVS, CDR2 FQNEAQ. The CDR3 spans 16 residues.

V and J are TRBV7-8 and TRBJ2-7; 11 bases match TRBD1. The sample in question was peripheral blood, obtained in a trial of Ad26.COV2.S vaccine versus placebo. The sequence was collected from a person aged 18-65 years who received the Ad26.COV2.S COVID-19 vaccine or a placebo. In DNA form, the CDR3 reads TGTGCCAGCAGCTTAGCTGGGACAGGGGGATCCTACGAGCAGTACTTC. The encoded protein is CASSLAGTGGSYEQYF.